This TCR beta chain was recorded in a study of cytomegalovirus exposure and HLA in healthy donors. V shed 3 bases, J shed 3 bases, and the junction held 5 bases outside the gene matches. Germline V gene data show CDR1 as SGDLS and CDR2 as YYNGEE. This CDR3 comprises 15 residues. The method was immunoSEQ multiplex PCR; TCRdb's version includes in-frame clones alone and lacks a portion of them. The sample has under 250,000 clones; over 75% are singletons. This chain uses TRBV9 with TRBJ2-7, with 11 bases that match TRBD1. Sequencing was performed on PBMCs. The TCR was taken from a woman aged 18-29 years in good health and CMV-seropositive. The DNA of the CDR3 is TGTGCCAGCAGCGGGGCCGGGACAGGGGGCTACGAGCAGTACTTC. It encodes CASSGAGTGGYEQYF.